This T cell receptor (beta chain) was captured in a study of shared clonotypes between healthy human individuals. A note on this clone: Its antigen is not identified.

Deletions cut 5 bases from V and 7 bases from J, with 12 bases between. This CDR3 is built from 13 residues. Germline V gives CDR1 SGHAT, CDR2 FQNNGV. Authors' data handling: Junction-only immunoSEQ sequences carried no quality scores, so filtering differed. The method was immunoSEQ multiplex PCR; TCRdb's version includes in-frame clones alone and lacks a portion of them. V and J calls and clone size are those listed in that table; D and trimming were worked out from the DNA. The profile shows about 360,000 clones, over 70% of them singletons. Study results and limitations: Depth of sequencing was expected to influence donor clonotype sharing.

V is TRBV11-2 and J is TRBJ2-1; D perhaps matches TRBD1 (5 bases). The receptor was derived from a man aged 25 to 40 in good health. Sequenced input: memory CD4+ T cells sorted from blood. The sample's subset: CD45RA-negative fraction. CDR3 coding DNA: TGTGCCAGCAGCAGGGGCTATCGGAATGAGCAGTTCTTC. Protein sequence: CASSRGYRNEQFF.